This note documents a single TCR beta chain sequence. Sequenced by immunoSEQ multiplex PCR; TCRdb stores in-frame clones only, minus some. The sample shows some 390,000 clones, roughly 86% of them seen only once. This sample is part of a study of blood T cell repertoires in COVID-19. Study details: Donors in the United States, Italy and Spain gave samples during acute or convalescent COVID-19.

CDR1 and CDR2 from the germline V gene are MNHEY and SVGAGI. V shed 6 bases, J shed 0 bases, and the junction held 7 bases outside the gene matches. There are 15 residues in the CDR3. Seattle's enrolled individuals joined amid active infection and were then monitored longitudinally. The TCR originated in a woman aged 60-70 years with COVID-19, enrolled during active disease. The rearrangement links TRBV6-5 to TRBJ1-1, with TRBD1 identical over 7 bases. Specimen: peripheral blood. Written as DNA, the CDR3 is TGTGCCAGCAGAAGCCAGGGACAGATGAACACTGAAGCTTTCTTT. It codes for CASRSQGQMNTEAFF.